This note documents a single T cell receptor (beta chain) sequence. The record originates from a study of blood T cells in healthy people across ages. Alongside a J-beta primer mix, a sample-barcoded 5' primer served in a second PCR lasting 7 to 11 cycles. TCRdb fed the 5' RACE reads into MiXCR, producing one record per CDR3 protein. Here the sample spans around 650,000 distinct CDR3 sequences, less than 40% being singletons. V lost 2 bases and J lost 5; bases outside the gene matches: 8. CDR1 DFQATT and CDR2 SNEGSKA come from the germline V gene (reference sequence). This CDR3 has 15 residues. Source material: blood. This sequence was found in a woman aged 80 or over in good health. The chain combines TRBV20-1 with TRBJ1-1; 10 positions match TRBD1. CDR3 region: CSARMDRGGKTEAFF. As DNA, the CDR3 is TGCAGTGCTAGAATGGACAGGGGGGGAAAAACTGAAGCTTTCTTT.